These 13 T cell receptor beta chains were all obtained from the same sample, sequenced in a study of blood T cell repertoires in COVID-19. Sequenced by immunoSEQ multiplex PCR; TCRdb stores in-frame clones only, minus some. The table shows about 70,000 clones, with roughly 86% occurring only once. Sequenced sample: peripheral blood. The receptors were gathered from a man aged 35-49 years with COVID-19, enrolled during active disease.

The V gene is TRBV5-1, the J gene TRBJ1-2, with D unresolved. From germline, CDR1 is SGHRS and CDR2 YFSETQ. Trimming took off 1 base at V and 7 bases at J, with 17 bases between the two ends. This CDR3 region has 15 residues. This chain's CDR3 is CASSLTVGRQGGYTF. The DNA of the CDR3 is TGCGCCAGCAGCTTGACCGTAGGCAGGCAAGGTGGCTACACCTTC.

The gene calls are TRBV6-5 and TRBJ1-5, with TRBD1 identical over 7 bases. Per germline, CDR1 MNHEY and CDR2 SVGAGI. V dropped 6 bases and J dropped 3; count of bases not matched to a gene: 5. The CDR3 length is 14 residues. CDR3 in DNA: TGTGCCAGCAGCCTTACAGGGGACAATCAGCCCCAGCATTTT. Its protein product is CASSLTGDNQPQHF.

This chain links TRBV7-9 with TRBJ1-1; maybe TRBD1 (5 bases). CDR3 length equals 13 residues. V was pared by 4 bases and J by 11 bases, with 17 bases between. Looked up from germline, CDR1 is SEHNR and CDR2 is FQNEAQ (reference sequence). The CDR3 here is CASSSDGGGEAFF. In DNA form, the CDR3 reads TGTGCCAGCAGCTCCGACGGGGGTGGGGAGGCTTTCTTT.

The rearrangement links TRBV9 to TRBJ1-1; D uncertain. Trimming stripped 1 base from V and 3 bases from J, with 10 bases between. Looked up from germline, CDR1 is SGDLS and CDR2 is YYNGEE. The CDR3 has 14 residues. For the CDR3, the DNA is TGTGCCAGCAGCGTAACGGGATCTGACACTGAAGCTTTCTTT. Protein sequence: CASSVTGSDTEAFF.

The J gene is TRBJ1-3, the V gene TRBV4-1; D perhaps matches TRBD1 (5 bases). The CDR3 length is 17 residues. Germline V gene data show CDR1 as MGHRA and CDR2 as YSYEKL. The V end was cut by 1 base, the J end by 3 bases, with 16 bases between. The CDR3 DNA reads as TGCGCCAGCAGCCAAGCGGAGGGGCAGTACAGTGGAAACACCATATATTTT. This sequence encodes CASSQAEGQYSGNTIYF.

The CDR3 region is CASSLAGTDEAFF. CDR3 DNA sequence: TGCGCCAGCAGCTTGGCCGGGACAGACGAAGCTTTCTTT. V gene TRBV5-1 combines with J gene TRBJ1-1, with 7 bases identical to TRBD1. Losses at the gene ends were 0 bases for V and 8 bases for J; bases not matched to a gene: 4. The CDR3 spans 13 residues. Germline V gene lookup returns CDR1 SGHRS and CDR2 YFSETQ.

This clone was detected only once. The chain employs TRBV30 and TRBJ2-5, with D tentatively TRBD2 (6 bases). The CDR3 length is 14 residues. The germline V and J ends were trimmed by 3 bases and 5 bases, with 16 bases remaining between them. Germline V gene data show CDR1 as GTSNPN and CDR2 as SVGIG (reference sequence). The CDR3: CAWSGLGGRETQYF. The CDR3 region has the DNA TGTGCCTGGAGCGGCCTGGGGGGTCGGGAGACCCAGTACTTC.

The chain employs TRBV6-5 and TRBJ1-1, with D unclear. Per the germline V gene, CDR1 is MNHEY and CDR2 is SVGAGI. The CDR3 sequence is 13 residues long. Trimming took off 4 bases at V and 1 base at J, with 7 bases between the two ends. Here the CDR3 DNA reads TGTGCCAGCAGTTTAGATGGGAACACTGAAGCTTTCTTT. Its protein product is CASSLDGNTEAFF.

J is TRBJ1-2 and V is TRBV18; D remains ambiguous. Trimming shortened V by 5 bases and J by 2 bases, and 9 bases separated the two germline ends. The CDR3 is made up of 13 amino acids. Looked up from germline, CDR1 is KGHSH and CDR2 is LQKENI. CDR3 amino acids: CASSSDGNYGYTF. In nucleotides, the CDR3 is TGTGCCAGCTCATCCGACGGGAACTATGGCTACACCTTC.

The chain employs TRBV9 and TRBJ2-3; D might be TRBD2 (5 bases). The V gene lost 1 base and the J gene lost 4 bases, with 10 bases spanning the gap. The length of the CDR3 is 14 residues. Germline loops: CDR1 SGDLS, CDR2 YYNGEE. The CDR3 loop is CASSVSGAADTQYF. CDR3 nucleotide sequence: TGTGCCAGCAGCGTATCCGGAGCGGCAGATACGCAGTATTTT.

This clone is medium-sized by share. The V and J genes are TRBV6-1 and TRBJ1-2; a weak D match, TRBD1 (5 bases). Deletions cut 2 bases from V and 4 bases from J, with 17 bases between. This CDR3 comprises 16 residues. In germline, CDR1 is MNHNS, CDR2 SASEGT. This chain's CDR3 is CASSEYGGPGGYGYTF. CDR3 nucleotide sequence: TGTGCCAGCAGTGAATACGGGGGACCCGGGGGCTATGGCTACACCTTC.

The V and J genes are TRBV3-1 (or the pseudogene TRBV3-2) and TRBJ2-3; 9 bases map to TRBD2. The V segment lost 1 base and the J segment 3 bases; nucleotides outside the gene matches: 5. From germline, CDR1 is LGHDT and CDR2 YNNKEL (reference sequence). The CDR3 is made up of 16 amino acids. The CDR3 spells CASSQGTSVGTDTQYF. Here the CDR3 DNA reads TGTGCCAGCAGCCAAGGGACTAGCGTGGGGACAGATACGCAGTATTTT.

This chain connects TRBV30 to TRBJ2-7, with TRBD1 matching over 9 bases. Looked up from germline, CDR1 is GTSNPN and CDR2 is SVGIG (reference sequence). CDR3 length: 14 residues. The trim removed 4 bases at V and 3 bases at J, leaving 7 bases unmatched. CDR3 nucleotides: TGTGCCTGGAATCCGGGACAGGGCTTCTACGAGCAGTACTTC. Protein sequence: CAWNPGQGFYEQYF.